This T cell receptor (beta chain) was documented in a study of blood T cell repertoires in COVID-19. In the study's own analysis: Amplifying reference gene primers gave estimates of nucleated cell counts. Sequencing was performed with immunoSEQ multiplex PCR; in TCRdb, only in-frame clones are kept and a portion is missing. D and trimming come from the DNA, and the V and J calls and clone size come from that table. Of some 340,000 clones in the sample, less than 90% were seen once. V lost 3 bases and J lost 6, with 11 bases in between. The CDR3 has 13 amino acids. CDR1 is PRHDT, CDR2 FYEKMQ, per germline (reference sequence). Participants, about 18 to 90 years old, spanned around 26 US areas.

The sequenced sample consisted of PBMCs or T cells enriched from blood (not recorded which). The origin of this receptor is a woman aged 45 to 65 who had recovered from COVID-19. The chain joins TRBV13 to TRBJ1-2, with D possibly being TRBD1 (6 bases). Here the CDR3 reads CASSFGQTNGYTF. Written as DNA, the CDR3 is TGTGCCAGCAGCTTCGGACAGACGAATGGCTACACCTTC. Based on the CDR3 plus reference TRBV13 and TRBJ1-2, the full variable domain is AAGVIQSPRHLIKEKRETATLKCYPIPRHDTVYWYQQGPGQDPQFLISFYEKMQSDKGSIPDRFSAQQFSDYHSELNMSSLELGDSALYFCASSFGQTNGYTFGSGTRLTVV.